The T cell receptor (beta chain) under discussion was sequenced for a study of T-cell reconstitution after alpha-beta-depleted transplantation in children. This clonotype was observed a handful of times. Its antigen is not known. At one boundary the junction diverges from the germline segment, which might be a read error. Study-wide results and limits: Hyperexpanded clones declined; after one year, newly produced T cells mostly supplied diversity.

The TCRbeta library was prepared with unique molecular identifiers. TCRdb reanalysed the PCR reads using MiXCR and keeps one entry per CDR3 protein. The table has about 200,000 distinct CDR3 sequences, about 6.6% seen once. This CDR3 is built from 17 residues. Germline loops: CDR1 SGHTA, CDR2 FQGNSA. The clonotype was recovered from a boy aged 2 to 10 with acute lymphoblastic leukemia, due to receive a stem cell transplant. This chain uses TRBV7-2 with TRBJ2-7; TRBD2 matches 9 bases. The sample was PBMCs, taken before TCRalphabeta/CD19-depleted stem cell transplant. The CDR3 reads CASSLGDIAGVSFEQYF. In DNA form, the CDR3 reads TGTGCCAGCAGCTTAGGAGATATAGCGGGAGTCTCCTTCGAGCAGTACTTC. Together with reference TRBV7-2 and TRBJ2-7, the CDR3 gives the full variable domain: GAGVSQSPSNKVTEKGKDVELRCDPISGHTALYWYRQSLGQGLEFLIYFQGNSAPDKSGLPSDRFSAERTGGSVSTLTIQRTQQEDSAVYLCASSLGDIAGVSFEQYFGPGTRLTVT.